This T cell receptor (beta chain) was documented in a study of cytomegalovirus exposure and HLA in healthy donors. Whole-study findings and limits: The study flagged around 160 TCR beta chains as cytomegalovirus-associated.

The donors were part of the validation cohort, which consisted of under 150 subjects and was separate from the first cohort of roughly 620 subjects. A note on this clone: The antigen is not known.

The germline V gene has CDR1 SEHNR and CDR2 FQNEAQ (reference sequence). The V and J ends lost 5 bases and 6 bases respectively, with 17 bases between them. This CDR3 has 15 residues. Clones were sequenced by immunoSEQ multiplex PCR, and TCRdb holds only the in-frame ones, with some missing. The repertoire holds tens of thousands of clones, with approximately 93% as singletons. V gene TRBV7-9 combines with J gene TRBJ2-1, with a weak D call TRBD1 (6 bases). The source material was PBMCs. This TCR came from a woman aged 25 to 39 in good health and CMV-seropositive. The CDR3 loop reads CASSPARGSGNEQFF. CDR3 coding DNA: TGTGCCAGCAGCCCCGCTAGGGGGAGTGGCAATGAGCAGTTCTTC. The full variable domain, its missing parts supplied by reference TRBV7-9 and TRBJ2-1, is DTGVSQNPRHKITKRGQNVTFRCDPISEHNRLYWYRQTLGQGPEFLTYFQNEAQLEKSRLLSDRFSAERPKGSFSTLEIQRTEQGDSAMYLCASSPARGSGNEQFFGPGTRLTVL.